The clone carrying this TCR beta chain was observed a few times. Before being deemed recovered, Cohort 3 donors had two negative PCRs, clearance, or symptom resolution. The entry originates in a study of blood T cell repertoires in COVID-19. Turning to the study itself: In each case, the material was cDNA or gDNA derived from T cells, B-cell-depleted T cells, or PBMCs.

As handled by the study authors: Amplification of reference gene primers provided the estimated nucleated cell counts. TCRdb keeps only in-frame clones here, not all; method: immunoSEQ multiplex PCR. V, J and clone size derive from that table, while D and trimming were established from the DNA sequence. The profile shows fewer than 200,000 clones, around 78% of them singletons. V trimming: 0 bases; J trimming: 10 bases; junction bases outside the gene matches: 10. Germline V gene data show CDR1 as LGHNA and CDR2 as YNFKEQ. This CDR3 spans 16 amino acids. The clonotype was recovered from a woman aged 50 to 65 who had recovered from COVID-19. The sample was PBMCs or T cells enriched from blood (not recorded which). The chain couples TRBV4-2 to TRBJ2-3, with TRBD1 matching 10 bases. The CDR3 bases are TGTGCCAGCAGCCAAGAGGGACAGGGGAGGGAGGGGGCGCAGTATTTT. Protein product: CASSQEGQGREGAQYF.